This is a list of T cell receptor beta chains from one sample in a study of post-analysis software for immune sequencing data. Each CDR3 protein is one row after TCRdb ran MiXCR on the PCR reads. The table has fewer than 850,000 distinct CDR3 sequences, 25% to 30% seen once. The sequenced sample consisted of blood. The origin of the receptors is a girl under 18 with multiple sclerosis. CDR3s include the opening cysteine and the closing phenylalanine or tryptophan. The D gene is left open where the match is weak. Part of the rows lack a size; the others show once, few, many or a class for expanded clones.

CDR3aa | CDR3nt | abundance | j_gene | d_gene | v_gene
CASSFTGTFDEQYF | TGTGCCAGCAGTTTTACGGGGACTTTCGACGAGCAGTACTTC | few | TRBJ2-7 | NA | TRBV6-6
CASSRRTSGGAREQFF | TGTGCCAGTAGTCGACGGACTAGCGGGGGGGCCCGGGAGCAGTTCTTC | few | TRBJ2-1 | TRBD2 | TRBV19
CASSLYREETQYF | TGCGCCAGCAGCCTATACAGGGAGGAGACCCAGTACTTC | NA | TRBJ2-5 | NA | TRBV5-1
CASSTRTGLNNEQFF | TGTGCCAGCAGCACCCGGACAGGGCTAAACAATGAGCAGTTCTTC | NA | TRBJ2-1 | TRBD1 | TRBV7-2
CASSLFRDRGIYGYTF | TGTGCCAGCAGTCTCTTCCGGGACAGGGGCATCTATGGCTACACCTTC | NA | TRBJ1-2 | TRBD1 | TRBV6-6
CASSDASTGAGYNSPLHF | TGTGCCAGCAGTGACGCCTCGACAGGGGCAGGATATAATTCACCCCTCCACTTT | NA | TRBJ1-6 | TRBD1 | TRBV27
CATSRAPLQRGYYEQYF | TGTGCCACCAGCAGAGCCCCGCTTCAGAGGGGGTACTACGAGCAGTACTTC | NA | TRBJ2-7 | NA | TRBV15
CASSFQGVGSPLHF | TGTGCCAGCAGCTTCCAGGGCGTGGGTTCACCCCTCCACTTT | few | TRBJ1-6 | NA | TRBV7-2
CSARDGRSPGKTQYF | TGCAGTGCTAGAGATGGAAGGTCGCCGGGTAAAACGCAGTATTTT | few | TRBJ2-3 | NA | TRBV20-1
CSARDRSGGAREQFF | TGCAGTGCTAGAGATCGGAGCGGGGGGGCGAGAGAGCAGTTCTTC | NA | TRBJ2-1 | TRBD2 | TRBV20-1
CASSWEQAVSTEAFF | TGTGCCAGCAGCTGGGAACAGGCTGTGAGCACTGAAGCTTTCTTT | NA | TRBJ1-1 | NA | TRBV7-2
CASNPGGMGEKLFF | TGTGCCAGCAACCCAGGGGGCATGGGGGAAAAACTGTTTTTT | few | TRBJ1-4 | TRBD1 | TRBV28
CASSLAPRGGSSYEQYF | TGTGCCAGCAGCTTAGCCCCGAGGGGCGGGAGCTCCTACGAGCAGTACTTC | NA | TRBJ2-7 | TRBD2 | TRBV7-2
CASSREQGSNTEAFF | TGTGCCAGCTCGCGCGAACAGGGTTCGAACACTGAAGCTTTCTTT | NA | TRBJ1-1 | NA | TRBV18
CSARDRRGKSSYEQYF | TGCAGTGCTAGAGATCGGCGGGGCAAAAGCTCCTACGAGCAGTACTTC | NA | TRBJ2-7 | NA | TRBV20-1
CASSYGDIASPLHF | TGCGCCAGCAGCTACGGCGATATTGCCTCACCCCTCCACTTT | NA | TRBJ1-6 | NA | TRBV5-1
CSASLGTSGRGGGSNEQFF | TGCAGTGCTAGTCTGGGGACTAGCGGGAGAGGAGGGGGCTCCAATGAGCAGTTCTTC | NA | TRBJ2-1 | TRBD2 | TRBV20-1
CASSPLGQGLSGANVLTF | TGTGCCAGCAGCCCCTTGGGACAGGGACTTTCTGGGGCCAACGTCCTGACTTTC | few | TRBJ2-6 | TRBD1 | TRBV28
CASSYSSSPFAGSGTDTQYF | TGTGCCAGCAGTTACTCGAGCTCCCCTTTCGCGGGGTCCGGCACAGATACGCAGTATTTT | NA | TRBJ2-3 | NA | TRBV6-5
CASSGDRTVVSDAQYF | TGTGCCAGCAGTGGGGACAGGACGGTAGTTTCAGATGCGCAGTATTTT | NA | TRBJ2-3 | TRBD1 | TRBV12-3/TRBV12-4
CASSSQTGGKDTQYF | TGTGCCAGCAGCTCACAGACAGGGGGCAAAGATACGCAGTATTTT | few | TRBJ2-3 | TRBD1 | TRBV7-2
CSAPPGQGSSNQPQHF | TGCAGTGCCCCGCCGGGACAGGGGAGCTCCAATCAGCCCCAGCATTTT | NA | TRBJ1-5 | TRBD1 | TRBV20-1
CSVGGTTISQETQYF | TGCAGCGTTGGCGGAACTACCATAAGCCAAGAGACCCAGTACTTC | many | TRBJ2-5 | NA | TRBV29-1
CASSRESGIGHNEQFF | TGCGCCAGCAGCCGGGAAAGCGGGATCGGCCACAATGAGCAGTTCTTC | few | TRBJ2-1 | TRBD2 | TRBV5-1
CSARGVPGGQYF | TGCAGTGCTAGGGGAGTGCCGGGGGGGCAGTACTTC | few | TRBJ2-5 | TRBD2 | TRBV20-1
CASSPTGASGRPDNEQFF | TGTGCCAGCAGCCCCACCGGCGCTAGCGGGAGACCCGACAATGAGCAGTTCTTC | NA | TRBJ2-1 | TRBD2 | TRBV7-2
CGIETLEAFF | TGCGGTATAGAGACGCTTGAAGCTTTCTTT | few | TRBJ1-1 | NA | TRBV20-1
CASSSTTINYGYTF | TGTGCCAGCAGCTCCACGACAATAAACTATGGCTACACCTTC | NA | TRBJ1-2 | NA | TRBV11-2
CAISDRGLETQYF | TGTGCCATCAGTGACAGGGGGCTAGAGACCCAGTACTTC | many | TRBJ2-5 | TRBD1 | TRBV10-3
CASSLVVGLDEQFF | TGCGCCAGCAGCTTGGTAGTGGGTCTGGATGAGCAGTTCTTC | NA | TRBJ2-1 | NA | TRBV5-1
CASSLVTSGRDTQYF | TGTGCCAGCAGCTTAGTTACTAGCGGGAGAGATACGCAGTATTTT | many | TRBJ2-3 | TRBD2 | TRBV7-2
CSARDRDGSYNEQFF | TGCAGTGCTAGAGATCGGGACGGCTCCTACAATGAGCAGTTCTTC | few | TRBJ2-1 | NA | TRBV20-1
CASSPATRLAKNIQYF | TGTGCCAGCAGCCCTGCGACGCGGCTAGCCAAAAACATTCAGTACTTC | few | TRBJ2-4 | NA | TRBV5-6
CASSEREVYEQYF | TGTGCCAGCAGTGAACGGGAGGTCTACGAGCAGTACTTC | NA | TRBJ2-7 | TRBD2 | TRBV28
CASSSGLAETQYF | TGCGCCAGCAGCAGCGGACTAGCGGAGACCCAGTACTTC | few | TRBJ2-5 | TRBD2 | TRBV5-1
CASSNRGNEKLFF | TGTGCCAGTAGTAACAGGGGTAATGAAAAACTGTTTTTT | NA | TRBJ1-4 | TRBD1 | TRBV19
CATSSRQETQYF | TGTGCCACCAGCAGCCGCCAAGAGACCCAGTACTTC | few | TRBJ2-5 | NA | TRBV15